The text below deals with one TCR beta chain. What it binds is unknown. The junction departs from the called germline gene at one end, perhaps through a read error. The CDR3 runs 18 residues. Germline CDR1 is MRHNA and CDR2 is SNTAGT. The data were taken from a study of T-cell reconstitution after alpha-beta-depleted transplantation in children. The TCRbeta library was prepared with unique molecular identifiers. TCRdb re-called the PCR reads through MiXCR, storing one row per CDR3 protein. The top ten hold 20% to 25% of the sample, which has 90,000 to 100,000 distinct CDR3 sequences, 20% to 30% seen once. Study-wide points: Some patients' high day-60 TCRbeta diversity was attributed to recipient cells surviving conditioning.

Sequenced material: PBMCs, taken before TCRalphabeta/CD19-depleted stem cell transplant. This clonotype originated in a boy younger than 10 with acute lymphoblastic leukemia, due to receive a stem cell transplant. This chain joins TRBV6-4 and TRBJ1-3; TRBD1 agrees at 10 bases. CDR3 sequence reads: CTSSLSRGTGAAGNTIYF. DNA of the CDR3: TGTACCAGCAGTTTATCGCGGGGGACAGGGGCGGCTGGAAACACCATATATTTT.